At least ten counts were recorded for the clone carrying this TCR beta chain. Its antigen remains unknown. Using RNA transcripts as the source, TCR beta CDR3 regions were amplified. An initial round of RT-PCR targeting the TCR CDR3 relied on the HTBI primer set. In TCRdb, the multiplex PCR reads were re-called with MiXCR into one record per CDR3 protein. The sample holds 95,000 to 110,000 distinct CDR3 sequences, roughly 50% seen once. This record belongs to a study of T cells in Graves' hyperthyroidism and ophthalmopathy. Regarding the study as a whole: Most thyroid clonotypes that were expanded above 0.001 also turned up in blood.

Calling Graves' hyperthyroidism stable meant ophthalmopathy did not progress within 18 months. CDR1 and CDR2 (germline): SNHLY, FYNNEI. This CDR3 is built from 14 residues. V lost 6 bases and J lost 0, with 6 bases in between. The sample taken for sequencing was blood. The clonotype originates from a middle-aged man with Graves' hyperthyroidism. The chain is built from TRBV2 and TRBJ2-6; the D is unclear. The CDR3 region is CASSEYSGANVLTF. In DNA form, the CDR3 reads TGTGCCAGCAGCGAGTACTCTGGGGCCAACGTCCTGACTTTC.